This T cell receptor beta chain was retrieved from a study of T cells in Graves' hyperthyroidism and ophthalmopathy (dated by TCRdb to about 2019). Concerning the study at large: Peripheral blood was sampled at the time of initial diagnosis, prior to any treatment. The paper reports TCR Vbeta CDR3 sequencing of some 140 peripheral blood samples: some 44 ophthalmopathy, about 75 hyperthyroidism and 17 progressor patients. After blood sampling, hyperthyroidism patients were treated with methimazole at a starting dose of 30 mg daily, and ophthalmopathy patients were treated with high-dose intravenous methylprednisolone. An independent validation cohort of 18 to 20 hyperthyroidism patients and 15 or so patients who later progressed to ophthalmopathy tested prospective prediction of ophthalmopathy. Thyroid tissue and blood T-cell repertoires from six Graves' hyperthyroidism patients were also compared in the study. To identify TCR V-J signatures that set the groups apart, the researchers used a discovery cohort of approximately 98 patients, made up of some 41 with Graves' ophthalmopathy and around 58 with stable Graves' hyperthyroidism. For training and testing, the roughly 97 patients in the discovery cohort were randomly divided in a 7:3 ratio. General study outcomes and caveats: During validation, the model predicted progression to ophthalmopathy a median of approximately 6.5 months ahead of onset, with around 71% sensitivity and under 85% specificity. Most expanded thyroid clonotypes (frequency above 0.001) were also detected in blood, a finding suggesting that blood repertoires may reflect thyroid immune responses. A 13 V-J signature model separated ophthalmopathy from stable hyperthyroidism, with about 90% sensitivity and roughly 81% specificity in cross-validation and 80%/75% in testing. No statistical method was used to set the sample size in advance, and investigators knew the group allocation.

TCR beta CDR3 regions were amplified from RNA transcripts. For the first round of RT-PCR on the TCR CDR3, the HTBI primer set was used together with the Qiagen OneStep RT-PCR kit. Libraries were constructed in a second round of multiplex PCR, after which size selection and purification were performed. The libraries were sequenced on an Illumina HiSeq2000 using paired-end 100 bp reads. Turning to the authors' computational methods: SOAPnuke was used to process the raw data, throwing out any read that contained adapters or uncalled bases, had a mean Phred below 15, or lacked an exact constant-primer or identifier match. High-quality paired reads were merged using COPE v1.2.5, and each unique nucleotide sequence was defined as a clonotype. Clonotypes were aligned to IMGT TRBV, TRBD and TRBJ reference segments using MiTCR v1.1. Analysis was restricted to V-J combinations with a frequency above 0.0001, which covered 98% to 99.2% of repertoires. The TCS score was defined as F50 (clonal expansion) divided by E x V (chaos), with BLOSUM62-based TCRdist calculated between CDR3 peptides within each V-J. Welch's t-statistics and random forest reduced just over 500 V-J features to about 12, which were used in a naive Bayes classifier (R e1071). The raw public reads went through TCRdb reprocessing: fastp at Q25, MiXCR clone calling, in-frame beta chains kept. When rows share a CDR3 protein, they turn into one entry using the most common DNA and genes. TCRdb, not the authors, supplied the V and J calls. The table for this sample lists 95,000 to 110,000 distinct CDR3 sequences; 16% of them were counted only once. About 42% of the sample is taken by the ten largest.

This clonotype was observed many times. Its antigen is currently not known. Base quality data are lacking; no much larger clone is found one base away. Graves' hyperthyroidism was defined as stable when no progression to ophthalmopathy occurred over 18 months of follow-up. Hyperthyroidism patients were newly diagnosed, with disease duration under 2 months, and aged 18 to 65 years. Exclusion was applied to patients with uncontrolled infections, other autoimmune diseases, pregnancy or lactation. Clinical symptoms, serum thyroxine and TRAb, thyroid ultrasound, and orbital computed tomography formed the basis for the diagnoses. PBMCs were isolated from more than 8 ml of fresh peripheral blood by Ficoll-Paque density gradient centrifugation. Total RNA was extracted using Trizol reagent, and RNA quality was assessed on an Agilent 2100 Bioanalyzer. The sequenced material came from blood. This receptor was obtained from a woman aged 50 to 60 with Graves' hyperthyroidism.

The CDR3 region: CASTWTGDAGELFF. The DNA sequence follows: TGTGCCAGCACCTGGACAGGGGACGCCGGGGAGCTGTTTTTT. The chain is assembled from TRBV2 and TRBJ2-2, and 9 junctional nucleotides match TRBD1. The junction shows trimming of 7 bases on V and 6 bases on J, and the gene matches do not reach 6 bases of it. The CDR3 spans 14 residues, from the cysteine through the phenylalanine. Only the CDR3 DNA is retained, 42 bases long and in frame from the first base. Via the germline V gene, CDR1 is SNHLY and CDR2 FYNNEI.